This TCR beta chain stems from a study of shared clonotypes between healthy human individuals. For the study at large: Each donor contributed plates that comprised three CD4 naive, three CD4 memory, two CD8 naive and one CD8 memory.

Assay used: immunoSEQ multiplex PCR; TCRdb lists only in-frame clones, some missing. In the table there are some 740,000 clones, approximately 92% of which are singletons. Germline CDR1 MDHEN, CDR2 SYDVKM. The CDR3 has 12 amino acids. V was trimmed by 4 bases and J by 4 bases, leaving 8 bases between them. CD45RO-negative cells were positively selected for CCR7, leaving out terminally differentiated effector memory CD45RA+ cells. The source material was naive CD8+ T cells sorted from blood. The J gene is TRBJ2-7, the V gene TRBV28, with D possibly being TRBD2 (6 bases). The sequence was collected from a man aged 25 to 40 in good health. The CDR3 sequence: CASSYGSYEQYF. DNA of the CDR3: TGTGCCAGCAGTTACGGGAGTTACGAGCAGTACTTC. The variable domain in full, with the rest retrieved from reference TRBV28 and TRBJ2-7, is DVKVTQSSRYLVKRTGEKVFLECVQDMDHENMFWYRQDPGLGLRLIYFSYDVKMKEKGDIPEGYSVSREKKERFSLILESASTNQTSMYLCASSYGSYEQYFGPGTRLTVT.